This T cell receptor beta chain appears in the sequencing data of a study of control samples from healthy donors and cancer patients. This CDR3 region has 15 residues. V lost 0 bases, J lost 5 bases, and 14 bases lay in between. Germline values: CDR1 SGHDT, CDR2 YYEEEE. TCRdb keeps only in-frame clones here, not all; method: immunoSEQ multiplex PCR. The data show roughly 30,000 clones, 79% seen once. The chain recombines TRBV5-6 with TRBJ2-5; weak D call: TRBD1 (6 bases). The TCR was taken from a man aged 55 to 69 with head and neck cancer. Sequenced sample: PBMCs. The CDR3 here is CASSLARGLLETQYF. The CDR3 nucleotides are TGTGCCAGCAGCTTGGCCAGGGGTCTCCTGGAGACCCAGTACTTC.